The 12 T cell receptor beta chains in this list originate from one sample, sequenced in a study of blood T cell repertoires in COVID-19. Profiling relied on immunoSEQ multiplex PCR, and the TCRdb table lists in-frame clones only, not all of them. The sample lists 93,000 or so clones, about 90% occurring once. Sequencing was done on a sample of peripheral blood. The receptors were gathered from a human donor in a cohort sampled during active COVID-19.

The chain employs TRBV7-2 and TRBJ2-5, with 8 positions matching TRBD2. There are 16 residues in the CDR3. The V segment lost 1 base and the J segment 5 bases; nucleotides outside the gene matches: 9. Germline-derived CDR1 and CDR2 are SGHTA and FQGNSA. The DNA of the CDR3 is TGTGCCAGCAGCTTAGAGGTGGGGCGGGAGGAGGAGACCCAGTACTTC. Protein product: CASSLEVGREEETQYF.

CDR3 residues: CASSSDFIKTQYF. CDR3 sequence (DNA): TGTGCCAGCAGCTCCGACTTTATCAAGACCCAGTACTTC. The rearrangement uses TRBV7-7 and TRBJ2-5; D not resolved. The ends were cut back, 4 bases at V and 6 bases at J, with 12 bases in the middle. Germline assignment: CDR1 SSHAT and CDR2 FNYEAQ (reference sequence). CDR3 size: 13 residues.

This clone was observed a single time. The chain has TRBV6-5 and TRBJ1-2; unclear D gene. V was shortened by 6 bases and J by 1 base, with 9 bases between the two germline ends. The CDR3 extends over 13 amino acids. Germline V CDR1 and CDR2: MNHEY, SVGAGI. CDR3 coding DNA: TGTGCCAGCAGATCCAGTGTTAACTATGGCTACACCTTC. It encodes CASRSSVNYGYTF.

The genes are TRBV19 and TRBJ1-1, with D perhaps TRBD1 (6 bases). The germline V gene has CDR1 LNHDA and CDR2 SQIVND (reference sequence). This CDR3 comprises 14 residues. Trimming took 6 bases from V and 1 from J, leaving 12 bases between them. The DNA of the CDR3 is TGTGCCAGTAGGAACAGGGACGGGAACACTGAAGCTTTCTTT. Protein product: CASRNRDGNTEAFF.

The chain employs TRBV14 and TRBJ2-3, with 7 bases fitting TRBD2. Germline loops: CDR1 SGHDN, CDR2 FVKESK. V lost 3 bases to trimming and J lost 2 bases; unmatched junction nucleotides: 8. This CDR3 has 16 amino acids. The CDR3 loop is CASSHARLANTDTQYF. The CDR3 region has the DNA TGTGCCAGCAGCCACGCACGACTAGCCAACACAGATACGCAGTATTTT.

This clone showed up just once. The chain links TRBV28 to TRBJ1-4; no clear D. Germline lookup yields CDR1 MDHEN and CDR2 SYDVKM. V was cut by 3 bases and J by 0 bases, with 5 bases left in between. The CDR3 is made up of 14 amino acids. The CDR3 region has the DNA TGTGCCAGCAGTTTGAGTGCAACTAATGAAAAACTGTTTTTT. This sequence encodes CASSLSATNEKLFF.

The V and J genes are TRBV6-5 and TRBJ1-5; D gene ambiguous. The germline CDR1 and CDR2 sequences are MNHEY and SVGAGI. The CDR3 contains 15 residues. V shed 8 bases and J shed 0 bases, with 14 bases lying between them. CDR3 sequence: CASGRSGNSNQPQHF. Written as DNA, the CDR3 is TGTGCCAGCGGGAGGTCAGGTAATAGCAATCAGCCCCAGCATTTT.

The chain joins TRBV7-9 to TRBJ1-3; D unclear. Germline V gene sequence: CDR1 SEHNR, CDR2 FQNEAQ (reference sequence). V lost 5 bases, J lost 0 bases, and 8 bases lay in between. The CDR3 spans 14 residues. The DNA of the CDR3 is TGTGCCAGCAGCCTAGGAGACTCTGGAAACACCATATATTTT. This encodes CASSLGDSGNTIYF.

This chain uses TRBV6-5 with TRBJ2-7; TRBD2 aligns across 11 bases. V was pared by 5 bases and J by 1 base, with 4 bases of the junction left unmatched. The CDR3 totals 15 residues. The germline gives CDR1 MNHEY, CDR2 SVGAGI. The CDR3 nucleotides read TGTGCCAGCAGTCCCGGGACTAGCGGATCCTACGAGCAGTACTTC. Translated, it gives CASSPGTSGSYEQYF.

This chain joins TRBV28 and TRBJ1-3, with TRBD1 identical over 8 bases. Germline CDR1 MDHEN, CDR2 SYDVKM. Trimming removed 2 bases from V and 4 bases from J; junction bases left unmatched: 10. This CDR3 is 17 amino acids long. The CDR3 loop reads CASSLIPGGGRGNTIYF. The CDR3 DNA is TGTGCCAGCAGTTTAATCCCAGGGGGCGGAAGGGGAAACACCATATATTTT.

V and J are TRBV30 and TRBJ1-1, with unresolved D. CDR1 and CDR2 (germline): GTSNPN, SVGIG (reference sequence). The CDR3 extends over 13 amino acids. V was shortened by 2 bases and J by 2 bases, with 9 bases between the two germline ends. For the CDR3, the DNA is TGTGCCTGGAGTATAGTGAGTAACACTGAAGCTTTCTTT. This gives the protein CAWSIVSNTEAFF.

The J gene is TRBJ2-1, the V gene TRBV18, with TRBD2 identical over 7 bases. J gave up 8 bases and V 6 bases, and 16 bases lay outside the gene matches. The CDR3 consists of 16 residues. Germline CDR1 reads KGHSH; CDR2 reads LQKENI. DNA of the CDR3: TGTGCCAGCTCCGTTATGACTAGCATCTCTACGGATGAGCAGTTCTTC. This encodes CASSVMTSISTDEQFF.